The entry below gives a single TCR beta chain sequence along with its context. Its antigen is as yet unknown. This sample is drawn from a study of vaccination effects on CD4 cells after COVID-19. Study as a whole: A few million PBMC per well were cultured with around 10 IU/ml IL-2 and roughly 9.9 ug/ml peptides.

Trimming removed 6 bases at V and 4 bases at J, with 18 bases between. Per the germline V gene, CDR1 is SGHVS and CDR2 is FQNEAQ. The CDR3 runs to 15 residues. The culture ran for about 11 days, and then CD4+ T cells were isolated. Assay: immunoSEQ multiplex PCR; the TCRdb copy retains only in-frame clones and omits some. The sample has 40,000 to 55,000 clones, approximately 74% seen once. The chain has TRBV7-8 and TRBJ1-1; D perhaps matches TRBD1 (6 bases). This specimen consisted of CD4+ T cells from PBMCs cultured without peptide, obtained before COVID-19 vaccination. The sequence derives from a human donor who had a prior SARS-CoV-2 infection. CDR3 region: CASSSGTQGITEAFF. CDR3 nucleotides: TGTGCCAGCAGTTCAGGGACCCAGGGGATCACTGAAGCTTTCTTT.